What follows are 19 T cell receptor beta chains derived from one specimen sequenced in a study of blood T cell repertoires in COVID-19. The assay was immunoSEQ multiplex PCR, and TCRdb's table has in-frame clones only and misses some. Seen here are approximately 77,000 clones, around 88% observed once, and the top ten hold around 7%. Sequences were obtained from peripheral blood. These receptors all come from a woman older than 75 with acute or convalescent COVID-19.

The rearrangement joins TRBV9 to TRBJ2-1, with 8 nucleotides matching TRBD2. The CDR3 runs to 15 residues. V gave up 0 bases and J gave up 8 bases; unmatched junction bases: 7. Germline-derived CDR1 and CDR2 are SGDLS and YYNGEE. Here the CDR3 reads CASSVEERGRDEQFF. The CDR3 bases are TGTGCCAGCAGCGTAGAGGAGCGGGGGAGGGATGAGCAGTTCTTC.

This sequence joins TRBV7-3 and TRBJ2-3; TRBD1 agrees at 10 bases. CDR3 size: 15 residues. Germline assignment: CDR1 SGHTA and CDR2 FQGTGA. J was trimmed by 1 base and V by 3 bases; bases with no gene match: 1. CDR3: CASSFDRGRTDTQYF. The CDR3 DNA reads TGTGCCAGCAGCTTTGACAGGGGGCGCACAGATACGCAGTATTTT. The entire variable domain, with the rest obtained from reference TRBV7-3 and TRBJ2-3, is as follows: GAGVSQTPSNKVTEKGKYVELRCDPISGHTALYWYRQSLGQGPEFLIYFQGTGAADDSGLPNDRFFAVRPEGSVSTLKIQRTERGDSAVYLCASSFDRGRTDTQYFGPGTRLTVL.

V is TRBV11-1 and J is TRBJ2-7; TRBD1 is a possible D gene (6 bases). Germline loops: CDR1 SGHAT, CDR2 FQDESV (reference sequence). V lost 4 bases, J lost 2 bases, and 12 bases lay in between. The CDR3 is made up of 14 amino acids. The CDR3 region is CASSSRRGTYEQYF. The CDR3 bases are TGTGCCAGCAGCTCACGCAGGGGCACCTACGAGCAGTACTTC.

The CDR3 region is CASSQDRGTGELFF. CDR3 coding DNA: TGTGCCAGCAGCCAAGATAGGGGCACCGGGGAGCTGTTTTTT. The chain is built from TRBV4-2 and TRBJ2-2; tentatively, D is TRBD1 (5 bases). The V gene's germline CDR1 is LGHNA and CDR2 YNFKEQ. Trimming removed 0 bases at V and 4 bases at J, with 6 bases between. CDR3 length: 14 residues.

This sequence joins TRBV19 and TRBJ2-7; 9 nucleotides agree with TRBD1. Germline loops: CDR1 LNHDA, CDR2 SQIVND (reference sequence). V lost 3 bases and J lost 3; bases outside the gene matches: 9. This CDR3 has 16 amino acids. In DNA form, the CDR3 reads TGTGCCAGTAGTATCTCAATCCGGGACAGGGTCTACGAGCAGTACTTC. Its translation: CASSISIRDRVYEQYF.

The DNA of the CDR3 is TGTGCCAGCAGTTTTAGGTTCCGGGACACTTTCACAGATACGCAGTATTTT. Amino acid sequence: CASSFRFRDTFTDTQYF. The chain has TRBV27 and TRBJ2-3; D might be TRBD1 (6 bases). Trimming removed 3 bases at V and 2 bases at J, with 18 bases between. Germline V gene sequence: CDR1 MNHEY, CDR2 SMNVEV (reference sequence). This CDR3 is 17 amino acids long.

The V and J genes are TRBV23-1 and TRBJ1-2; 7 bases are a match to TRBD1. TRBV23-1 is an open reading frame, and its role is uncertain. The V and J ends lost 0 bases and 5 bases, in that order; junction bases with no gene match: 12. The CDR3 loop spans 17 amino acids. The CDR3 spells CASSQSVTGAPGYGYTF. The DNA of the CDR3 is TGCGCCAGCAGTCAATCTGTAACAGGGGCCCCGGGGTATGGCTACACCTTC.

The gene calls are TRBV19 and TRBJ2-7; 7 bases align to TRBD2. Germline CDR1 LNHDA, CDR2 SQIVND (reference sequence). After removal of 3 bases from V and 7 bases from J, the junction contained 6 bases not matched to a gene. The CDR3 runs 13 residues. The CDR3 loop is CASSIQRGQEQYF. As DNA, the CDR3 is TGTGCCAGTAGTATCCAGCGGGGCCAAGAGCAGTACTTC.

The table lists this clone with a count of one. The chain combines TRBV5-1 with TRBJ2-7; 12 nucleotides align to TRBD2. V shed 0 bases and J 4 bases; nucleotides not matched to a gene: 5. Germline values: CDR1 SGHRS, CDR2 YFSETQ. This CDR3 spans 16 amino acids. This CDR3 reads CASSLGTSGTLYEQYF. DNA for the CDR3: TGCGCCAGCAGCTTGGGGACTAGCGGGACCCTATACGAGCAGTACTTC. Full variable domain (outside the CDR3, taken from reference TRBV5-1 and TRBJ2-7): KAGVTQTPRYLIKTRGQQVTLSCSPISGHRSVSWYQQTPGQGLQFLFEYFSETQRNKGNFPGRFSGRQFSNSRSEMNVSTLELGDSALYLCASSLGTSGTLYEQYFGPGTRLTVT.

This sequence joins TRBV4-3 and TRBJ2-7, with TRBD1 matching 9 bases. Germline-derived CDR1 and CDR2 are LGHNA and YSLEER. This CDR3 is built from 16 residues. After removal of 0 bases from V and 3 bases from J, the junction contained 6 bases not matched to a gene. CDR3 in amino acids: CASSQDLTGGLYEQYF. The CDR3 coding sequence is TGCGCCAGCAGCCAAGATCTTACAGGGGGCCTCTACGAGCAGTACTTC.

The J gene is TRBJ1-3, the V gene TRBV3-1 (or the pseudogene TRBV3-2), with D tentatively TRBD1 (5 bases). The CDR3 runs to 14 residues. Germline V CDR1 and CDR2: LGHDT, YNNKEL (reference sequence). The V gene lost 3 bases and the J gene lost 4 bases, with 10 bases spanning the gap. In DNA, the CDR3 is TGTGCCAGCAGCCACAGGGTCCGAGGAAACACCATATATTTT. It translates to CASSHRVRGNTIYF.

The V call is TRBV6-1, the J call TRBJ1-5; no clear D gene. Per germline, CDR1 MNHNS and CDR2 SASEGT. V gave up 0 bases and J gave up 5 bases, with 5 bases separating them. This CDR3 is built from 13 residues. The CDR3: CASSEAQDQPQHF. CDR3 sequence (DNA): TGTGCCAGCAGTGAAGCGCAGGATCAGCCCCAGCATTTT.

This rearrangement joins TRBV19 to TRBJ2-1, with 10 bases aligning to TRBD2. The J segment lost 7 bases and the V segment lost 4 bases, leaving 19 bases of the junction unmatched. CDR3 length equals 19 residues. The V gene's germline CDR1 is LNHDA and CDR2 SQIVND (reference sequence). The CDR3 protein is CASSTPQTQLAGLGNEQFF. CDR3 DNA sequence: TGTGCCAGTAGTACCCCACAGACCCAACTAGCGGGACTAGGGAATGAGCAGTTCTTC. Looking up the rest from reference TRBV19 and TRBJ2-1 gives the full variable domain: DGGITQSPKYLFRKEGQNVTLSCEQNLNHDAMYWYRQDPGQGLRLIYYSQIVNDFQKGDIAEGYSVSREKKESFPLTVTSAQKNPTAFYLCASSTPQTQLAGLGNEQFFGPGTRLTVL.

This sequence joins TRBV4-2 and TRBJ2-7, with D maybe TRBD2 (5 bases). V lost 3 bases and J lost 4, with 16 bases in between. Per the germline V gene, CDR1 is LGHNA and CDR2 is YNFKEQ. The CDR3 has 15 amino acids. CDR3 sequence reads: CASSHPRAEPYEQYF. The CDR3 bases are TGTGCCAGCAGCCATCCGAGGGCGGAACCTTACGAGCAGTACTTC.

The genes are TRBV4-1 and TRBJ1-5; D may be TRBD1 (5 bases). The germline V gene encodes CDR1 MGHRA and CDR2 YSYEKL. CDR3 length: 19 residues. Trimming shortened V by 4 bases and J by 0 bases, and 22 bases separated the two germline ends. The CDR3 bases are TGCGCCAGCAGCCCCTCGGACCCTGGGGGGGGTTATAGCAATCAGCCCCAGCATTTT. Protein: CASSPSDPGGGYSNQPQHF.

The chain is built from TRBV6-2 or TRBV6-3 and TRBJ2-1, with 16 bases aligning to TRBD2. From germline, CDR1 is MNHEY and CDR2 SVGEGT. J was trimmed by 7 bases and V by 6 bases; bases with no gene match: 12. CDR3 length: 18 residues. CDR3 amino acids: CASSRIGTSGGAGNEQFF. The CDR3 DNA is TGTGCCAGCAGCAGGATCGGGACTAGCGGGGGGGCCGGGAATGAGCAGTTCTTC.

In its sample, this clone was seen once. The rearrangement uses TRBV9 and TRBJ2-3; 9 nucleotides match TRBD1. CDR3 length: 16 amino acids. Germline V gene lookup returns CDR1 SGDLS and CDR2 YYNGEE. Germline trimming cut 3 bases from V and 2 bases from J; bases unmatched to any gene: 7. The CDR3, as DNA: TGTGCCAGCAGCGCCACCGGGACAGGGCCCACAGATACGCAGTATTTT. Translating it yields CASSATGTGPTDTQYF.

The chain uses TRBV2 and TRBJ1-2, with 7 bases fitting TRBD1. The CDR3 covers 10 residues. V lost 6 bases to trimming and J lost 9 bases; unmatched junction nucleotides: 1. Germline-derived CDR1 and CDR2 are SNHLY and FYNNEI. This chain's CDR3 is CASRTGSYTF. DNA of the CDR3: TGTGCCAGCAGGACAGGGAGCTACACCTTC.

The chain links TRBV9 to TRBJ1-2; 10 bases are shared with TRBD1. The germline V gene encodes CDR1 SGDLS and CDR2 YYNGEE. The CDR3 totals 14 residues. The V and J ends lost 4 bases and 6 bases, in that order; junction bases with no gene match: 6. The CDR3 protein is CASSRDRGKNGYTF. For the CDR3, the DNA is TGTGCCAGCAGCCGGGACAGGGGAAAAAATGGCTACACCTTC.